The present entry profiles one T cell receptor beta chain with its context. What it recognizes is unknown. Expressed TCRB transcripts were sequenced, since all the RNA that had been isolated was reverse transcribed. Only in-frame clones appear in the TCRdb table, and some are missing; sequencing was by immunoSEQ multiplex PCR. The sample holds about 370,000 clones, 8% to 10% seen once. The germline V gene has CDR1 MNHNY and CDR2 SVGAGI (reference sequence). V lost 7 bases and J 1 base, leaving 7 bases between the germline ends. CDR3 length: 13 residues. The entry originates in a study of beta chain features in type 1 diabetes. About the research overall: When patients were set against healthy donors, age, gender and cell yields were similar.

General study results and limits: All four CD4+ subsets of Type 1 diabetes patients contained TCRB CDR3s that were moderately but significantly shorter. VDJ junctions in type 1 diabetes patients carried more deletions and fewer insertions.

V is TRBV6-6 and J is TRBJ1-4, with unresolved D. Material for sequencing was central memory CD4+ T cells from blood. The sequence came from a man aged 25 to 45 with type 1 diabetes. The CDR3 DNA follows: TGTGCCAGCAAGCGAGGAACTAATGAAAAACTGTTTTTT. It is translated as CASKRGTNEKLFF.